This paragraph covers one T cell receptor beta chain sequence. This clonotype has ten or more counts. Its binding antigen is unknown. Base qualities are not recorded, but no much larger clone differs from it by a single base. This sample was included in a study of T cells in Graves' hyperthyroidism and ophthalmopathy (dated by TCRdb to 2018 to 2020). At the level of the whole study: Peripheral blood samples were taken at the time of initial diagnosis, prior to any treatment. TCR V-J signatures able to tell the groups apart were searched for in a discovery cohort of approximately 95 patients, of whom more than 40 had Graves' ophthalmopathy and roughly 58 had stable Graves' hyperthyroidism. The study also compared thyroid tissue and blood T-cell repertoires from 6 or 7 Graves' hyperthyroidism patients. After blood sampling, hyperthyroidism patients were treated with methimazole at a starting dose of 30 mg daily, and ophthalmopathy patients were treated with high-dose intravenous methylprednisolone. Whether ophthalmopathy could be predicted prospectively was tested in an independent validation cohort made up of some 20 hyperthyroidism patients plus 17 patients who later progressed to ophthalmopathy. The paper describes TCR Vbeta CDR3 sequencing of about 140 peripheral blood samples, made up of about 40 ophthalmopathy patients, 70 to 75 hyperthyroidism patients and 17 progressor patients. The roughly 90 discovery patients were divided at random into training and test sets in a 7:3 ratio. The investigation overall reported the following: During validation, the model predicted progression to ophthalmopathy a median of approximately 6 months ahead of onset, with around 70% sensitivity and 72.22% specificity. Most expanded thyroid clonotypes (frequency above 0.001) were also found in blood, which suggests that blood repertoires may mirror thyroid immune responses. A 13 V-J signature model separated ophthalmopathy from stable hyperthyroidism, with about 88% sensitivity and just under 84% specificity in cross-validation and 80%/75% in testing. No statistical method was used to fix the sample size in advance, and group allocation was not hidden from the investigators.

TCR beta CDR3 regions were amplified from RNA transcripts. The TCR CDR3 was subjected to a first round of RT-PCR using the HTBI primer set and the Qiagen OneStep RT-PCR kit. Libraries were constructed in a second round of multiplex PCR, after which size selection and purification were performed. Paired-end sequencing of the libraries was performed with 100 bp reads on an Illumina HiSeq2000. Processing in the source paper ran as follows. SOAPnuke was used to process the raw data, removing reads that contained adapters or uncalled bases, had a mean Phred below 15, or lacked an exact match to the constant primer or identifier. COPE v1.2.5 was used to merge the high-quality paired reads, and each unique nucleotide sequence was defined as a clonotype. MiTCR v1.1 was used to align clonotypes to the IMGT TRBV, TRBD and TRBJ reference segments. Analysis was restricted to V-J combinations with a frequency above 0.0001, which covered 98% to 99.2% of repertoires. A TCS score was defined as the ratio between F50 (clonal expansion) and ExV (chaos), using BLOSUM62-based TCRdist between CDR3 peptides within each V-J. Welch's t-statistics and random forest reduced several hundred V-J features to 13, which were used in a naive Bayes classifier (R e1071). TCRdb ran its own pipeline on the public reads, namely fastp trimming at Q25 and MiXCR clone calling, and kept in-frame beta chains. Under each unique CDR3 protein, matching rows form one entry showing the most common genes and DNA. TCRdb's processing, not the study's, gives the V and J calls here. This sample is represented by over 150,000 distinct CDR3 sequences; about 17% of them were singletons. The ten largest clones capture 40% to 65% of the sample.

A patient counted as having stable Graves' hyperthyroidism if no progression to ophthalmopathy occurred over 18 months of follow-up. Hyperthyroidism patients were newly diagnosed, with disease duration under 2 months, and aged 18 to 65 years. The study excluded patients with uncontrolled infections, other autoimmune diseases, pregnancy or lactation. Diagnoses were based on clinical symptoms, serum thyroxine and TRAb, thyroid ultrasound and orbital computed tomography. PBMCs were isolated from 10 ml of fresh peripheral blood by Ficoll-Paque density gradient centrifugation. Total RNA was extracted with Trizol reagent, and quality was checked on an Agilent 2100 Bioanalyzer. V was cut back by 6 bases and J by 1 base, leaving a gap of 9 bases between them. The CDR3 holds 12 amino acids from the cysteine to the phenylalanine. CDR3 DNA is the only sequence kept; it has 36 bases, read in frame from the first base. Per the germline V gene (reference sequence), DFQATT is the CDR1 and SNEGSKA is the CDR2.

This receptor was obtained from a woman aged 45-65 years with Graves' hyperthyroidism. The specimen sequenced was blood. Recombination linked TRBV20-1 to TRBJ1-2; the D gene cannot be named for sure. The sequenced DNA: TGCAGTGCCCCGGACCTTAACTATGGCTACACCTTC. Its protein is CSAPDLNYGYTF.